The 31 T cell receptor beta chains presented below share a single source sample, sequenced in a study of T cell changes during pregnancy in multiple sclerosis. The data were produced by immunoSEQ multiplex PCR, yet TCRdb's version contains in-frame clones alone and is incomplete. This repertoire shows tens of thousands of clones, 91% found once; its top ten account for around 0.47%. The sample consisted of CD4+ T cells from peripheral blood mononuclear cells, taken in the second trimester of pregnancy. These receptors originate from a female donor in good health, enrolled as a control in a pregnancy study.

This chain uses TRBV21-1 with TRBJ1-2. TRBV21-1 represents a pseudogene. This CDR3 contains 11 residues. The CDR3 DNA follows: TGTGCCAGCAGCCCCCCCCCGGGGATCGCCTTC. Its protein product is CASSPPPGIAF.

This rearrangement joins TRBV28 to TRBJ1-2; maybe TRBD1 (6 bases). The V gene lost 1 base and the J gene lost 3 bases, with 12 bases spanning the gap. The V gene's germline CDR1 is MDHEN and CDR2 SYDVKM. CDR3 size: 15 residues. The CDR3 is CASSLLSGGDYGYTF. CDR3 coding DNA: TGTGCCAGCAGTTTATTATCGGGGGGCGACTATGGCTACACCTTC.

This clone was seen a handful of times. CDR3 residues: CASRSGLSIQFF. The CDR3 DNA reads TGTGCCAGCAGATCGGGACTCTCTATTCAGTTCTTC. This chain uses TRBV28 with TRBJ2-1; TRBD2 might be the D (6 bases). V shed 6 bases and J shed 13 bases, with 16 bases lying between them. The length of the CDR3 is 12 residues. The V gene's germline CDR1 is MDHEN and CDR2 SYDVKM.

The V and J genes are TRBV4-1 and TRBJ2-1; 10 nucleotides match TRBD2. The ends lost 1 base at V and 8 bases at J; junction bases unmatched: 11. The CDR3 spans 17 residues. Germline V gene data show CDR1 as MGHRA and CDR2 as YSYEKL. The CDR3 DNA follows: TGCGCCAGCAGCCAAGGGGAGAGGACTAGCGGATACGATGAGCAGTTCTTC. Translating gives CASSQGERTSGYDEQFF.

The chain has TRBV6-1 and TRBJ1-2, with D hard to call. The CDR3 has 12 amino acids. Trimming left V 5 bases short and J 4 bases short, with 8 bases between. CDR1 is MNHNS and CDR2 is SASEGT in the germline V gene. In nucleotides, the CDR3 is TGTGCCAGCAGTCAAACAAGCTATGGCTACACCTTC. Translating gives CASSQTSYGYTF.

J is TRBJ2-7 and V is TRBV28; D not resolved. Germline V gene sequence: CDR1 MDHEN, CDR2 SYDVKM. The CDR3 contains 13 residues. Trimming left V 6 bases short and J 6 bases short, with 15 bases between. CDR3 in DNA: TGTGCCAGCAGCCCCCCCTTAGCACGCGAGCAGTACTTC. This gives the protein CASSPPLAREQYF.

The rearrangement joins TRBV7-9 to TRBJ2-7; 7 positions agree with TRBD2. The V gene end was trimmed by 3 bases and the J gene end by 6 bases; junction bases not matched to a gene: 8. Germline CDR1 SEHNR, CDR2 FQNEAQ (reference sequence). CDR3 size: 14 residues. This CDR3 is CASSFSSGGLEQYF. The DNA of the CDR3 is TGTGCCAGCAGCTTCTCATCGGGGGGTCTCGAGCAGTACTTC. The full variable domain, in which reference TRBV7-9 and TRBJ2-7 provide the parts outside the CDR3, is DTGVSQNPRHKITKRGQNVTFRCDPISEHNRLYWYRQTLGQGPEFLTYFQNEAQLEKSRLLSDRFSAERPKGSFSTLEIQRTEQGDSAMYLCASSFSSGGLEQYFGPGTRLTVT.

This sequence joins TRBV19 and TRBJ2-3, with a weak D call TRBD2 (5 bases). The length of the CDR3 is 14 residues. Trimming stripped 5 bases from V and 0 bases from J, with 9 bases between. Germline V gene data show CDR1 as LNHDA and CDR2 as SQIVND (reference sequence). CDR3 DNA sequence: TGTGCCAGTAGTCCAGGACTCAGCACAGATACGCAGTATTTT. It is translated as CASSPGLSTDTQYF.

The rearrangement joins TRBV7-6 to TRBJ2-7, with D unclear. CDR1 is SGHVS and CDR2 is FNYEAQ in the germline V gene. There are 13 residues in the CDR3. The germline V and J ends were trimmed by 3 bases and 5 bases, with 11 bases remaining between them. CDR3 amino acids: CASSFRPSDEQYF. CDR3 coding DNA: TGTGCCAGCAGCTTTCGTCCTTCCGACGAGCAGTACTTC.

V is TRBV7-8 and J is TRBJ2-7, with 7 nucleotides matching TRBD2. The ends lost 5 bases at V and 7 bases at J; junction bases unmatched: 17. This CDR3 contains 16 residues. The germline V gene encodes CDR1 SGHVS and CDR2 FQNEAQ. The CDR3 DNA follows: TGTGCCAGCAGCCCTAGGCCGGGTGGGGAGGGGAGGGAGCAGTACTTC. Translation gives CASSPRPGGEGREQYF.

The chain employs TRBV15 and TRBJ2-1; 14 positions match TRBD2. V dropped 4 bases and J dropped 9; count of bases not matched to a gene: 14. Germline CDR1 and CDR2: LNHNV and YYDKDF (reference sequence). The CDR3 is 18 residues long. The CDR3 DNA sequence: TGTGCCACCAGCACGCCATTTCCGGGACTAGCGGGAGTAGGTGAGCAGTTCTTC. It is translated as CATSTPFPGLAGVGEQFF.

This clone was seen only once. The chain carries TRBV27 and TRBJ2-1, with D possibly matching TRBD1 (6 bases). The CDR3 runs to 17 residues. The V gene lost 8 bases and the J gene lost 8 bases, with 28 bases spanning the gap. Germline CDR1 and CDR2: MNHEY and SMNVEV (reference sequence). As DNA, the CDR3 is TGTGCCAGCCCCGTTTATCTCTACAGGGATCTGTTGGATGAGCAGTTCTTC. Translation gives CASPVYLYRDLLDEQFF.

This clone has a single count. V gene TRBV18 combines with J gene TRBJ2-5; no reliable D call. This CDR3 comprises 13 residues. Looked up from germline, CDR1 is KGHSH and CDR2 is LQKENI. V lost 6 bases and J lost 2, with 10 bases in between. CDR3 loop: CASSLSIQETQYF. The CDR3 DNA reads TGTGCCAGCTCTCTATCAATACAAGAGACCCAGTACTTC. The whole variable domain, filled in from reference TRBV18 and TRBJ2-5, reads NAGVMQNPRHLVRRRGQEARLRCSPMKGHSHVYWYRQLPEEGLKFMVYLQKENIIDESGMPKERFSAEFPKEGPSILRIQQVVRGDSAAYFCASSLSIQETQYFGPGTRLLVL.

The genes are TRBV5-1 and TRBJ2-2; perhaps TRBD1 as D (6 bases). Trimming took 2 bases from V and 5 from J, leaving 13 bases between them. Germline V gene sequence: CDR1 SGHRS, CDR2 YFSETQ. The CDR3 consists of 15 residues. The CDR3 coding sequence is TGCGCCAGCAGCTTTGGGCAGGGGCGTACCGGGGAGCTGTTTTTT. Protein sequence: CASSFGQGRTGELFF.

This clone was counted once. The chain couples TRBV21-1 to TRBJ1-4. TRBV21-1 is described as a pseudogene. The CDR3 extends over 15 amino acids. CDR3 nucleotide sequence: TGTGCCAGCAGCAAATGCGGAGGGGATGGAGAAAAACTGTTTTTT. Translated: CASSKCGGDGEKLFF.

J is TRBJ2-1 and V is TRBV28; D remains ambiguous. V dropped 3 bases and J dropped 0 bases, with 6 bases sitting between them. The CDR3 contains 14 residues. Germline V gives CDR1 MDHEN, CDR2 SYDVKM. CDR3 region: CASSFAGSYNEQFF. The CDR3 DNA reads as TGTGCCAGCAGTTTTGCAGGCTCCTACAATGAGCAGTTCTTC.

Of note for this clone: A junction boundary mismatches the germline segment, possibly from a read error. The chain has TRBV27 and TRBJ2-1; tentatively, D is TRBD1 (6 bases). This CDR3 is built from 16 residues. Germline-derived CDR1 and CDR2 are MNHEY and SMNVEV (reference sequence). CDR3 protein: CASNSQGSGVYNEQFF. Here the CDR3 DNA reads TGTGCCAGCAATTCGCAGGGGTCCGGCGTATACAATGAACAGTTCTTC.

The CDR3 is CASSPGGRGNTGELFF. CDR3 DNA sequence: TGTGCCAGTAGCCCGGGGGGGCGGGGCAACACCGGGGAGCTGTTTTTT. J is TRBJ2-2 and V is TRBV19; 8 positions agree with TRBD2. CDR1 is LNHDA and CDR2 is SQIVND in the germline V gene (reference sequence). With 6 bases clipped from V and 2 bases from J, the junction kept 8 bases outside the gene matches. The CDR3 has 16 residues. Together with reference TRBV19 and TRBJ2-2, the CDR3 gives the full variable domain: DGGITQSPKYLFRKEGQNVTLSCEQNLNHDAMYWYRQDPGQGLRLIYYSQIVNDFQKGDIAEGYSVSREKKESFPLTVTSAQKNPTAFYLCASSPGGRGNTGELFFGEGSRLTVL.

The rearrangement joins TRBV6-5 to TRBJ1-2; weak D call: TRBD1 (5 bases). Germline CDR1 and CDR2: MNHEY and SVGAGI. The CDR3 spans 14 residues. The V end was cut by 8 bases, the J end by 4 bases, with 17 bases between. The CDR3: CASRPAGPTYGYTF. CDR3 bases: TGTGCCAGCCGCCCGGCGGGGCCCACCTATGGCTACACCTTC.

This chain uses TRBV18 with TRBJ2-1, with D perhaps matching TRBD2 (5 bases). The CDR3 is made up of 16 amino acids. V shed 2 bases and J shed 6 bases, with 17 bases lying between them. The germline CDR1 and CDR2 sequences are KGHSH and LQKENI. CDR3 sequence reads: CASSPVGARRGNEQFF. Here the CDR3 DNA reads TGTGCCAGCTCACCAGTGGGAGCACGGCGTGGCAATGAGCAGTTCTTC.

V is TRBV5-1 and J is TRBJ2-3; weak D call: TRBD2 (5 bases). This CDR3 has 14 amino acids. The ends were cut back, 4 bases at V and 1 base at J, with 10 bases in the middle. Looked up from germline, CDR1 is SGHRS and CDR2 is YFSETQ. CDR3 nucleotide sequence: TGCGCCAGCAGCCCTGCACTAGGCACAGATACGCAGTATTTT. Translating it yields CASSPALGTDTQYF.

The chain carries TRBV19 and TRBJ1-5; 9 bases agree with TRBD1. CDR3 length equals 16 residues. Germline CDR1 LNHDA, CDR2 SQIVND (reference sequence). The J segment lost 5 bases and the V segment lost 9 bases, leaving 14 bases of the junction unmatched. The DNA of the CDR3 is TGTGCCAGCCGAATCGGACAGGGGACTGTGTATCAGCCCCAGCATTTT. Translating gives CASRIGQGTVYQPQHF.

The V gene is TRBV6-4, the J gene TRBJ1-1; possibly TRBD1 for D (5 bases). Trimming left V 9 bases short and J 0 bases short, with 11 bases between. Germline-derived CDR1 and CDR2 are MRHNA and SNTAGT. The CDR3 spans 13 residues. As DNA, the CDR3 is TGTGCCAGACTGGGACTTATGAACACTGAAGCTTTCTTT. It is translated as CARLGLMNTEAFF.

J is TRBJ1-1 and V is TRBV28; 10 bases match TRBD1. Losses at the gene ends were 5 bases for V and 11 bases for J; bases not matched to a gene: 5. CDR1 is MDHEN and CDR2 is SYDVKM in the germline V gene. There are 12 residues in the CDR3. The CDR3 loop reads CASSIRTGGAFF. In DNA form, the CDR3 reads TGTGCCAGCAGTATAAGGACAGGGGGGGCTTTCTTT.

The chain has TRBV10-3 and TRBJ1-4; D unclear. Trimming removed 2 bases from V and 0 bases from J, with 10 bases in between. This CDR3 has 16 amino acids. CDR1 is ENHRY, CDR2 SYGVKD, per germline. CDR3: CAISEHGSSTNEKLFF. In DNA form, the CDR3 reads TGTGCCATCAGTGAGCATGGCTCCTCAACTAATGAAAAACTGTTTTTT.

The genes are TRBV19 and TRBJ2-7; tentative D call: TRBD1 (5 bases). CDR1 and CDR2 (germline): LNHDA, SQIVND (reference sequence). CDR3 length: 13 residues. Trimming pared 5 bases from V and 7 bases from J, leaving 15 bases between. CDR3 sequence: CASSGAGPREQYF. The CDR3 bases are TGTGCCAGTAGTGGGGCAGGGCCGAGGGAGCAGTACTTC.

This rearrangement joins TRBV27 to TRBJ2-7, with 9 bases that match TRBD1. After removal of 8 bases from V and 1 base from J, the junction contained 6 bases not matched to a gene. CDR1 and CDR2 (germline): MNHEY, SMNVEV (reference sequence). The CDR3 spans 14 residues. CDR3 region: CASGDGTGSYEQYF. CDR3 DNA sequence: TGTGCCAGCGGCGACGGGACAGGGTCCTACGAGCAGTACTTC.

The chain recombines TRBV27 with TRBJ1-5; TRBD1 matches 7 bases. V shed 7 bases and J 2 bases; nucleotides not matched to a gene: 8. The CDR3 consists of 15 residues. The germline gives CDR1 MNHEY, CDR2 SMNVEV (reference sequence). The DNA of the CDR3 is TGTGCCAGCATGAAGACAGGGACGGGCAATCAGCCCCAGCATTTT. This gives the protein CASMKTGTGNQPQHF.

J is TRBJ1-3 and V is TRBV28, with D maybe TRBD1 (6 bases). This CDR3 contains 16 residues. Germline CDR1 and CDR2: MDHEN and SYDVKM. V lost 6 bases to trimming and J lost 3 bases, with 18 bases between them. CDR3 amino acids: CASSSSFAGVGNTIYF. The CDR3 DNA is TGTGCCAGCAGCTCCTCTTTCGCAGGGGTTGGAAACACCATATATTTT.

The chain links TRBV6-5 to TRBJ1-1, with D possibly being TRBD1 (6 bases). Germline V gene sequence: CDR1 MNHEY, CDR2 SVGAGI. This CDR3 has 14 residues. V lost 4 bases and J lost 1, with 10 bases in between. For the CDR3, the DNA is TGTGCCAGCAGTTCCTGGGACAAGAACACTGAAGCTTTCTTT. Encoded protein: CASSSWDKNTEAFF.

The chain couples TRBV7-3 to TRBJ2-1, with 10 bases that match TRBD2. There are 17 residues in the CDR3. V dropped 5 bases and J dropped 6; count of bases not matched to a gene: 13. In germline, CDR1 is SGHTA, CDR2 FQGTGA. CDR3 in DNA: TGTGCCAGCAGCCCCACCGGGGGGGGACTAGCGATCAATGAGCAGTTCTTC. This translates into CASSPTGGGLAINEQFF.